Listed below are T cell receptor beta chains from one sample, sequenced in a study of fetal regulatory T cell absence and autoimmunity. Clones were sequenced by immunoSEQ multiplex PCR, and TCRdb holds only the in-frame ones, with some missing. In the table there are 85,000 to 100,000 clones, 72% of which are singletons. Source material: pancreas tissue. These receptors all come from a male donor with IPEX syndrome. The CDR3 runs from the conserved cysteine through the conserved F or W. A D gene is named only where the DNA matches it firmly. A row's size may be missing; if present it is once, few, many or a size class.

>TRBJ1-2|TRBD1|few|TRBV6-5
TGTGCCAGCAGTCGGTATACAGGGGAGGGCTACACCTTC
CASSRYTGEGYTF
>TRBJ2-1|-|-|TRBV5-1
TGCGCCAGCAGCCCCACCAGCTCCTACAATGAGCAGTTCTTC
CASSPTSSYNEQFF
>TRBJ1-1|TRBD1|-|TRBV6-9
TGTGCCAGCAGTTATCCTCCAGGGACAGTCCCGGCCGTGAACACTGAAGCTTTCTTT
CASSYPPGTVPAVNTEAFF
>TRBJ1-2|-|-|TRBV19
TGTGCCAGTAGTATTGATTGGACAGCAGATAACCTCTATGGCTACACCTTC
CASSIDWTADNLYGYTF
>TRBJ1-2|-|-|TRBV20-1
TGCAGTGCTGGACACTATGGCTACACCTTC
CSAGHYGYTF
>TRBJ1-1|-|-|TRBV2
TGTGCCAGCAGTGAAGCAGGCAGGATGAACACTGAAGCTTTCTTT
CASSEAGRMNTEAFF
>TRBJ2-1|-|-|TRBV4-2
TGTGCCAGCAGCCAAGGTCTAGACCAGATCTATGAGCAGTTCTTC
CASSQGLDQIYEQFF
>TRBJ2-7|-|-|TRBV4-3
TGCGCCAGCAGCCCCGGTCGGGCTGTTGGCTACGAGCAGTACTTC
CASSPGRAVGYEQYF
>TRBJ2-7|-|-|TRBV7-2
TGTGCCAGCAGCTTAGGGGGGTCCGATAAGCGGTACTTC
CASSLGGSDKRYF
>TRBJ2-3|-|-|TRBV20-1
TGCAGTGCGCGAGGCCCCTATACGCAGTATTTT
CSARGPYTQYF
>TRBJ2-3|TRBD2|-|TRBV4-1
TGCGCCAGCAGCCGCCGGACTAGCGGCACGAAAAGCACAGATACGCAGTATTTT
CASSRRTSGTKSTDTQYF
>TRBJ1-5|TRBD1|-|TRBV7-8
TGTGCCAGCAGCTCGGACAGGGTTACCTATAGCAATCAGCCCCAGCATTTT
CASSSDRVTYSNQPQHF
>TRBJ2-2|-|-|TRBV15
TGTGCCACCAAAGCAACAGGGTGGAACACCGGGGAGCTGTTTTTT
CATKATGWNTGELFF
>TRBJ2-3|-|-|TRBV27
TGTGCCAGCAGTTTGAGGGTCGGGTATACGCAGTATTTT
CASSLRVGYTQYF
>TRBJ1-5|-|-|TRBV15
TGTGCCACCAGCAGCTCGCCTCCCGGTCAGCCCCAGCATTTT
CATSSSPPGQPQHF
>TRBJ1-6|TRBD1|-|TRBV5-1
TGCGCCAGCAGCTTACAGGGGTCCTATAATTCACCCCTCCACTTT
CASSLQGSYNSPLHF
>TRBJ1-5|-|-|TRBV18
TGTGCCAGCTCACCATCGGCACGGAGTGTCAATCAGCCCCAGCATTTT
CASSPSARSVNQPQHF
>TRBJ1-2|TRBD1|-|TRBV19
TGTGCCAGTAGTGCGGCGGGACAGGGGATCATGCACTATGGCTACACCTTC
CASSAAGQGIMHYGYTF
>TRBJ1-6|-|-|TRBV9
TGTGCCAGCAGCGTAGGGGAGGGCTCCTATAATTCACCCCTCCACTTT
CASSVGEGSYNSPLHF
>TRBJ2-7|-|once|TRBV4-1
TGCGCCAGCAGCCCTGCAGGCTACGAGCAGTACTTC
CASSPAGYEQYF
>TRBJ1-5|TRBD1|-|TRBV2
TGTGCCAGCAGTGAAACGGACAGGGGGCAGGTCGTTCGGTTTTATCGCAATCAGCCCCAGCATTTT
CASSETDRGQVVRFYRNQPQHF
>TRBJ2-3|TRBD1|-|TRBV5-1
TGCGCCAGCAGCTCGGACAGGGGCTCCACAGATACGCAGTATTTT
CASSSDRGSTDTQYF
>TRBJ2-7|TRBD2|few|TRBV30
TGTGCCTGGAGTGTACTGGGGGGGGACGAGCAGTACTTC
CAWSVLGGDEQYF
>TRBJ2-3|TRBD2|-|TRBV9
TGTGCCAGCAGCGTCACCGGGACTAGCGGGAGAGTTCATACGCAGTATTTT
CASSVTGTSGRVHTQYF
>TRBJ2-7|-|-|TRBV19
TGTGCCAGTAGTATCGGGACAAGCTCCTACGAGCAGTACTTC
CASSIGTSSYEQYF
>TRBJ2-1|TRBD1|-|TRBV7-2
TGTGCCAGCAGCTTCGGGACAGGGAAGTTCTTC
CASSFGTGKFF
>TRBJ2-1|-|few|TRBV10-3
TGTGCCATCAGTGAGTCAACTTTAGGGGAGCAGTTCTTC
CAISESTLGEQFF
>TRBJ2-2|-|once|TRBV5-1
TGCGCCAGCAGCTTGGCGGGGGTCTTATACACCGGGGAGCTGTTTTTT
CASSLAGVLYTGELFF
>TRBJ1-5|TRBD1|-|TRBV4-1
TGCGCCAGCAGCCAAGAACAGGGGGCTGATCAGCCCCAGCATTTT
CASSQEQGADQPQHF
>TRBJ2-5|TRBD2|-|TRBV7-9
TGTGCCAGCAGCGCCCGGACTAGCGGGGGGGAGACCCAGTACTTC
CASSARTSGGETQYF
>TRBJ2-7|-|-|TRBV5-5
TGTGCCAGCAGCTTGGTGGGGCAGTCCTACGAGCAGTACTTC
CASSLVGQSYEQYF
>TRBJ2-7|-|-|TRBV6-5
TGTGCCAGCAGTTACTCTCTCCGAGCCTACGAGCAGTACTTC
CASSYSLRAYEQYF
>TRBJ1-2|-|-|TRBV5-4
TGTGCCAGCAGCTTAGGGGGGCGGGATGGCTACACCTTC
CASSLGGRDGYTF
>TRBJ1-2|-|many|TRBV4-2
TGTGCCAGCAGCCAGGGGTATAACTATGGCTACACCTTC
CASSQGYNYGYTF
>TRBJ2-1|TRBD2|-|TRBV7-9
TGTGCCAGCAGCTCGGGGCTAGCGGGAGGGCCGAGGAATGAGCAGTTCTTC
CASSSGLAGGPRNEQFF